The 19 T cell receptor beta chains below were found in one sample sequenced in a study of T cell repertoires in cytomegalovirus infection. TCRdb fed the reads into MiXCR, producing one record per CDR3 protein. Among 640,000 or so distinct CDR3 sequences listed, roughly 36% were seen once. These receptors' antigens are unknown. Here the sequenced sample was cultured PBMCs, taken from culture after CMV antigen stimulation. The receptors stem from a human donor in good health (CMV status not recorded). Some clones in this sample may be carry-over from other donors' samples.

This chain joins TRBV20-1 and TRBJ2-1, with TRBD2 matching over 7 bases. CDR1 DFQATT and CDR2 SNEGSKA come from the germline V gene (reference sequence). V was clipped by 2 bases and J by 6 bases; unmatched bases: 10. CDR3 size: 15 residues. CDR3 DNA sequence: TGCAGTGCTAGAAGGGGCGCGGGAGTCTCCAATGAGCAGTTCTTC. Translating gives CSARRGAGVSNEQFF.

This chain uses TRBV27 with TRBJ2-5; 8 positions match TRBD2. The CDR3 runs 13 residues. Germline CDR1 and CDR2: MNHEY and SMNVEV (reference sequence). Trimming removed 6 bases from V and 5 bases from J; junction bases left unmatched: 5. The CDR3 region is CASSTAGVETQYF. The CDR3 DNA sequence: TGTGCCAGCAGCACAGCGGGAGTCGAGACCCAGTACTTC.

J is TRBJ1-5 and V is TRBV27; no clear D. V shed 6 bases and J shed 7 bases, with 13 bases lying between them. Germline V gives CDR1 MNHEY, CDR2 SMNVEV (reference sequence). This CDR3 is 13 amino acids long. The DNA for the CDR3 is TGTGCCAGCAGCACGGGTTATGGGCAGCCCCAGCATTTT. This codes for CASSTGYGQPQHF.

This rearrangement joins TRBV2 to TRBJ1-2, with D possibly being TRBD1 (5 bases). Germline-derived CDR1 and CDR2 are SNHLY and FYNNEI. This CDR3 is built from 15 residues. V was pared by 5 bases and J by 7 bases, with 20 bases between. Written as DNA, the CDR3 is TGTGCCAGCAGTCTAGGGACGGCCCAAATTGCTGGCTACACCTTC. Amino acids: CASSLGTAQIAGYTF. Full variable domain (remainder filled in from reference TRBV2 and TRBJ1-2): EPEVTQTPSHQVTQMGQEVILRCVPISNHLYFYWYRQILGQKVEFLVSFYNNEISEKSEIFDDQFSVERPDGSNFTLKIRSTKLEDSAMYFCASSLGTAQIAGYTFGSGTRLTVV.

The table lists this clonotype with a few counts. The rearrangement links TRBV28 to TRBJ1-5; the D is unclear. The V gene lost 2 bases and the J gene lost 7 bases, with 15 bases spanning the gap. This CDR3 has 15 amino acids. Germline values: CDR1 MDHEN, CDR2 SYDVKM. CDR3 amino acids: CASSLPDGLGQPQHF. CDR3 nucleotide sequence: TGTGCCAGCAGTTTACCGGACGGCTTGGGGCAGCCCCAGCATTTT.

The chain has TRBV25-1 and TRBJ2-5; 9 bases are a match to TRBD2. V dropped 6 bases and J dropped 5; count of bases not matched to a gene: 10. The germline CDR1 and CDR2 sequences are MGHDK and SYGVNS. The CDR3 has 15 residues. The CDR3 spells CASRGTSSLRETQYF. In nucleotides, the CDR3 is TGTGCCAGCAGAGGGACTAGCAGCCTCCGGGAGACCCAGTACTTC.

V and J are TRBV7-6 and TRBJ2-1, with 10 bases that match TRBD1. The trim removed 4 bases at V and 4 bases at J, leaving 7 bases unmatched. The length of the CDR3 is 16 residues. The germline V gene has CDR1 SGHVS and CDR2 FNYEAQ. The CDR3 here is CASSSGWTGGYNEQFF. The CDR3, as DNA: TGTGCCAGCAGCTCCGGCTGGACAGGGGGGTACAATGAGCAGTTCTTC.

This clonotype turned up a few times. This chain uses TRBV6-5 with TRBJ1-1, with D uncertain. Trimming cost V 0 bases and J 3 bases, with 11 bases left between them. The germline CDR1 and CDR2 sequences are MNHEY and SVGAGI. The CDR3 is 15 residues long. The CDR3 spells CASSYSRYLDTEAFF. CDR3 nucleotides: TGTGCCAGCAGTTACTCGAGGTATCTGGACACTGAAGCTTTCTTT.

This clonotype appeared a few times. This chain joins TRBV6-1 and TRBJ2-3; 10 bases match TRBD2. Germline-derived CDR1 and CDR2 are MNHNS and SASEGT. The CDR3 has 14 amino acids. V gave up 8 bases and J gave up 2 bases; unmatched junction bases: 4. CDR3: CASGTSVNTDTQYF. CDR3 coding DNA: TGTGCCAGCGGGACTAGCGTTAACACAGATACGCAGTATTTT.

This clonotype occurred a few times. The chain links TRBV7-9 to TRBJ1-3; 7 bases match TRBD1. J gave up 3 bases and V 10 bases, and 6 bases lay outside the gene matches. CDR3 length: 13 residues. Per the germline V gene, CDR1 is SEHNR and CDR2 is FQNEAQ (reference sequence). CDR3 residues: CATLPGGGNTIYF. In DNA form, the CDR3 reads TGTGCCACCCTCCCAGGGGGTGGAAACACCATATATTTT.

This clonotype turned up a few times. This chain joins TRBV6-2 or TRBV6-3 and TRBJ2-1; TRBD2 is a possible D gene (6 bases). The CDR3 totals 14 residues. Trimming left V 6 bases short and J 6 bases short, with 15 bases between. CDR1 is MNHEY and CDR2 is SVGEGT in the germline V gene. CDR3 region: CASSRDWASNEQFF. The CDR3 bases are TGTGCCAGCAGCCGGGACTGGGCGTCCAATGAGCAGTTCTTC.

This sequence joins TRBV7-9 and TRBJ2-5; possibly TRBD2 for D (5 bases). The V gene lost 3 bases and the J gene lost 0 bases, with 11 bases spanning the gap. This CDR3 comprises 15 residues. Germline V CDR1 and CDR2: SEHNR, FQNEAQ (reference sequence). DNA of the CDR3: TGTGCCAGCAGCTTCGGATCGGGATACCAAGAGACCCAGTACTTC. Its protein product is CASSFGSGYQETQYF.

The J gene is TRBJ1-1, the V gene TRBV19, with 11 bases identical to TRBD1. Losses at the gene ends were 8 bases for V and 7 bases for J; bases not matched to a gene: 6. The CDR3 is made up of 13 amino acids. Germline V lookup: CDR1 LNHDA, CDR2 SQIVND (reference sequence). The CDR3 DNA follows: TGTGCCAGTTCCCGGGACAGGGGGGTTGAAGCTTTCTTT. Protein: CASSRDRGVEAFF.

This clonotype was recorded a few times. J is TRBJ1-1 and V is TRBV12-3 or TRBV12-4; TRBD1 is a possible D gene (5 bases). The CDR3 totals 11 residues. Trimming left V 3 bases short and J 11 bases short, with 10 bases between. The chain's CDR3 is CASSFIGDAFF. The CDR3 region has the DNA TGTGCCAGCAGTTTTATAGGGGACGCTTTCTTT.

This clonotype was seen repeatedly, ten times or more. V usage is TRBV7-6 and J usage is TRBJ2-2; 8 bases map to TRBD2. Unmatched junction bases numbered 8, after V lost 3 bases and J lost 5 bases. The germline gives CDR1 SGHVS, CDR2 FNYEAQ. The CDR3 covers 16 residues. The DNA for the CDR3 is TGTGCCAGCAGCTTCCAAGCGGGAGAAGGAACCGGGGAGCTGTTTTTT. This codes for CASSFQAGEGTGELFF.

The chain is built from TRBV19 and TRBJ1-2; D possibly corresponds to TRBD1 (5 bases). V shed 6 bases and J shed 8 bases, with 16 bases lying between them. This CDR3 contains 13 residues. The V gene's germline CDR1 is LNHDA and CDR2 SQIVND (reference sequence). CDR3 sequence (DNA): TGTGCCAGTAGCCTCCGGGACCCACGGGGCTACACCTTC. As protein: CASSLRDPRGYTF.

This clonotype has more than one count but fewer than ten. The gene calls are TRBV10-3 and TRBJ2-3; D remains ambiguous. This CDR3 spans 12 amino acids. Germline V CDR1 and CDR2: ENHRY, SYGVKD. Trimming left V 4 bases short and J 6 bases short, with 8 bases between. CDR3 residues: CAISGVQDTQYF. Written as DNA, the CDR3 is TGTGCCATCAGTGGGGTTCAGGATACGCAGTATTTT.

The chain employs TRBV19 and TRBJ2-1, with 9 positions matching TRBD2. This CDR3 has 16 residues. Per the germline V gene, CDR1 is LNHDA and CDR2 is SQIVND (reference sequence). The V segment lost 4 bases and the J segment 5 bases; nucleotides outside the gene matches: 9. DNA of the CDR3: TGTGCCAGTAGTAAGCTTAGCGGGAGTGGGAACAATGAGCAGTTCTTC. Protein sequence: CASSKLSGSGNNEQFF. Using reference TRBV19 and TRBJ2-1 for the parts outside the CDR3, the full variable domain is DGGITQSPKYLFRKEGQNVTLSCEQNLNHDAMYWYRQDPGQGLRLIYYSQIVNDFQKGDIAEGYSVSREKKESFPLTVTSAQKNPTAFYLCASSKLSGSGNNEQFFGPGTRLTVL.

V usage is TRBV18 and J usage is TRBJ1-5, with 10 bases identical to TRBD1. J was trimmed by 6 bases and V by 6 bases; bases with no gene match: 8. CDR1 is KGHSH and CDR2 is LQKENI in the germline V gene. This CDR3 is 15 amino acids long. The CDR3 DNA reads TGTGCCAGCTCCCCCGGACAGGGGGTAGGTCAGCCCCAGCATTTT. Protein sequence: CASSPGQGVGQPQHF.